Detailed here is one TCR beta chain. This clone was found once. The specificity of this receptor is unknown. Base qualities are not recorded, but no much larger clone differs from it by a single base. The CDR3 regions of human TCRbeta chains were subjected to immunosequencing. As for how the authors treated the data: Repertoire TCRs were checked for matches against a reference library of SARS-CoV-2-specific TCRs that had been generated using the MIRA antigen-specificity platform. Breadth was defined as the fraction of unique TCRs that were SARS-CoV-2-associated. Depth was defined as the fraction of total T cells that were SARS-CoV-2-associated. Using the MIRA data, each spike-specific TCR was assigned both to the spike region to which the TCR was reactive and to a CD4 or CD8 class. Log10-transformed breadth and depth values were compared by one-way ANOVA with Sidak's multiple comparisons tests. Imported from immuneACCESS, the table was reduced by TCRdb to in-frame sequences with V and J called. These copies leave out some clones; in studies compared against another copy, an unresolved V gene accounts for under half, and the cause of the remainder is not known. The V and J calls and clone size were taken over from that table, and D and trimming were inferred from the DNA. This sample has under 130,000 clones in its table, and around 94% of those were observed once. The ten largest account for roughly 2.2% of the sample.

The time point label on this specimen signifies: baseline before first vaccination. Vaccinee samples were obtained from the UK trials COV001 and COV002, which included a single-blind randomized controlled phase 2/3 trial of AZD1222 (ChAdOx1 nCoV-19) in healthy adults. For TCRbeta chain sequencing, PBMC samples from trial participants were taken at day 0 and at day 28 after the second dose. This entry comes from a study of T cell responses to AZD1222 COVID-19 vaccine (dated by TCRdb to the early 2020s). Turning to the overall study: AZD1222 recipients given second doses at about 4 weeks or at about 12 weeks were pooled, since spike-specific TCR depth and breadth were not found to differ between the two schedules. A total of 233 trial participants underwent TCR sequencing, of whom roughly 210 had received two doses of AZD1222 and 26 had received two doses of the MenACWY control vaccine. Trial participants were enrolled into age subgroups of 18-55, 56-69 and 70-plus years, which contained 148, 28 and 57 TCR-sequenced participants, respectively.

The germline V gene specifies MDHEN as CDR1 and SYDVKM as CDR2. Trimmed from V: 5 bases; trimmed from J: 6 bases; junction bases lacking a gene match: 8. Inclusive of the bounding cysteine and phenylalanine, the CDR3 is 16 residues long. Only the CDR3 DNA stays, 48 bases, in frame from base 1. The full study reports these points: Vaccine-associated CD4 TCRs spanned the whole spike protein, with dominant responses in regions 160-218 and 743-854. In the small 56-69-year group, the increase in depth fell short of significance, most likely because of low power. Because no samples from the day 14 peak response were available, repertoires could be characterized only after the peak T cell response. Epitopes outside the regions mutated in the B.1.351 and B.1.1.7 variants were reportedly recognized by nearly half of the unique spike-specific TCRs. Most participants were white British and females outnumbered males, and the authors suggested that clonal diversity may have been underestimated. Spike-specific TCR breadth and depth rose significantly after two AZD1222 doses compared with day 0 and with MenACWY recipients. Only a handful of AZD1222 recipients were SARS-CoV-2 seropositive at baseline, limiting conclusions about previously exposed vaccinees.

The source of this sequence is an adult in good health. The material sequenced was peripheral blood, taken on day 0 of AZD1222 vaccination. The chain was built from TRBV28 and TRBJ1-5, with 12 junctional bases fitting TRBD1. The CDR3 sequence is CASSRLGQGASQPQHF. The sequenced DNA: TGTGCCAGCAGTCGATTGGGACAGGGGGCGAGTCAGCCCCAGCATTTT.